The T cell receptor (beta chain) under discussion was sequenced for a study of CD8+ T cells in alopecia areata. In each case, RNA was isolated and then reverse transcribed into cDNA as the sequencing template. Produced via immunoSEQ multiplex PCR; TCRdb's table is partial and in-frame only. In the table there are 110,000 to 150,000 clones, 58% of which are singletons. Only a few counts were recorded for this clone. The V end lost 5 bases, the J end lost 4 bases, and 8 bases lay between the germline ends. The germline CDR1 and CDR2 sequences are WSHSY and SAAADI. This CDR3 contains 13 residues. The receptor was derived from a human donor with alopecia areata. Source: CD4+ T cells sorted from blood, taken at week 0. The chain employs TRBV10-2 and TRBJ2-2; D may be TRBD2 (6 bases). Written as DNA, the CDR3 is TGCGCCAGCAGTCGGGACTTCACCGGGGAGCTGTTTTTT. This codes for CASSRDFTGELFF.